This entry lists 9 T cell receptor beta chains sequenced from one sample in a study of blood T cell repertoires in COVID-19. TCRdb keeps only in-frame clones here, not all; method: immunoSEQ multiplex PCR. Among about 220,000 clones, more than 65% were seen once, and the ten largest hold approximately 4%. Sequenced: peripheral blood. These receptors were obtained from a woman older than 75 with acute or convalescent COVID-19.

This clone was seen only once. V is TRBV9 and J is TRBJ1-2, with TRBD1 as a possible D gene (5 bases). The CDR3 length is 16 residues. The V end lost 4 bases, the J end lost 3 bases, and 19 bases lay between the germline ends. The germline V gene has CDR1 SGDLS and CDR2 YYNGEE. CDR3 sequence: CASSKSSGGVDYGYTF. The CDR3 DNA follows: TGTGCCAGCAGCAAATCCTCAGGAGGGGTCGACTATGGCTACACCTTC.

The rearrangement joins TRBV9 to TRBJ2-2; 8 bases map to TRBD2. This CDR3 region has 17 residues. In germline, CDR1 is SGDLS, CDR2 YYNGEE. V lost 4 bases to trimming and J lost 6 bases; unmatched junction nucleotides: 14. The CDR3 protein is CASSPFAGGGLAGELFF. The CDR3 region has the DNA TGTGCCAGCAGCCCCTTCGCGGGGGGAGGACTTGCCGGGGAGCTGTTTTTT.

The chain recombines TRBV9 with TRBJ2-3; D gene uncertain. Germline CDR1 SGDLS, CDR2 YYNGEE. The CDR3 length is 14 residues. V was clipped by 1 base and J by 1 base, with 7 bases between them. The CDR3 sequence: CASSVSSRTDTQYF. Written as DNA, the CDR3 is TGTGCCAGCAGCGTAAGCTCCCGCACAGATACGCAGTATTTT.

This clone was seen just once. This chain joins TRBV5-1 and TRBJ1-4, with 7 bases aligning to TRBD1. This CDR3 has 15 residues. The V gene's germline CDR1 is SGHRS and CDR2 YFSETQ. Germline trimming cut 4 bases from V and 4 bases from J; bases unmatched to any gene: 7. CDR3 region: CASSARDSLNEKLFF. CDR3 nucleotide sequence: TGCGCCAGCAGCGCGCGGGACAGCCTTAATGAAAAACTGTTTTTT.

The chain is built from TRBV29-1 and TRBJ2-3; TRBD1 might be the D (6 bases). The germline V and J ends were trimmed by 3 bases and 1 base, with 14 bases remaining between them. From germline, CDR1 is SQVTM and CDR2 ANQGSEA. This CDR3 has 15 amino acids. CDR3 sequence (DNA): TGCAGCGTTGATACAGGGTTTGCTGGCACAGATACGCAGTATTTT. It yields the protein CSVDTGFAGTDTQYF.

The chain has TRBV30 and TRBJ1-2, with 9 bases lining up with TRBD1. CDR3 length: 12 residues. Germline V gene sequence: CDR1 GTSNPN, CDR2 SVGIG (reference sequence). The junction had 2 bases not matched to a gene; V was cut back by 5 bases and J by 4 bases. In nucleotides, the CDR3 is TGTGCCTGGGGACAGGGGAGCTATGGCTACACCTTC. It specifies CAWGQGSYGYTF.

CDR3 DNA: TGTGCCAGCAGCCTTAGGACAGGGGTGTTCACCTTC. This encodes CASSLRTGVFTF. This chain uses TRBV11-3 with TRBJ1-2; TRBD1 aligns across 9 bases. After removal of 5 bases from V and 13 bases from J, the junction contained 8 bases not matched to a gene. This CDR3 is 12 amino acids long. Germline V gene sequence: CDR1 SGHNT, CDR2 YENEEA. The complete variable domain, with remaining parts taken from reference TRBV11-3 and TRBJ1-2, reads EAGVVQSPRYKIIEKKQPVAFWCNPISGHNTLYWYLQNLGQGPELLIRYENEEAVDDSQLPKDRFSAERLKGVDSTLKIQPAELGDSAVYLCASSLRTGVFTFGSGTRLTVV.

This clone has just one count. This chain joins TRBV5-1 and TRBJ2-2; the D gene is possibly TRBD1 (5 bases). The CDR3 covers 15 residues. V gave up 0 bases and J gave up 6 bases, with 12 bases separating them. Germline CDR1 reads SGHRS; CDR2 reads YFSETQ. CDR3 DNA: TGCGCCAGCAGCTTGGAGGGGCCGGGCGCCGGGGAGCTGTTTTTT. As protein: CASSLEGPGAGELFF. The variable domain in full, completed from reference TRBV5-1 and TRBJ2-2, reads KAGVTQTPRYLIKTRGQQVTLSCSPISGHRSVSWYQQTPGQGLQFLFEYFSETQRNKGNFPGRFSGRQFSNSRSEMNVSTLELGDSALYLCASSLEGPGAGELFFGEGSRLTVL.

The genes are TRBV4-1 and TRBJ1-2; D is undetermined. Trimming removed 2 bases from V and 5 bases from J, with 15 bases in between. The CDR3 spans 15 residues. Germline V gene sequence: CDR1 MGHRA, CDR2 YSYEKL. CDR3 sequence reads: CASSQNVALGYGYTF. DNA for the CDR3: TGCGCCAGCAGCCAAAACGTAGCGCTGGGGTATGGCTACACCTTC.